The T cell receptor (beta chain) described here comes from a study of beta chain features in type 1 diabetes. Over 95% purity was reached by all sorted populations. V dropped 3 bases and J dropped 4; count of bases not matched to a gene: 5. CDR3 length equals 16 residues. Germline assignment: CDR1 SEHNR and CDR2 FQNEAQ (reference sequence). This clone was detected ten times or more. The antigen remains unidentified. Study conclusions and caveats: In all four CD4+ subsets, TCRB CDR3 length was significantly, moderately reduced in type 1 diabetes.

The isolated RNA, all of it, was reverse transcribed, so expressed TCRB transcripts were what got sequenced. Data came from immunoSEQ multiplex PCR; TCRdb stores just in-frame clones and leaves some out. The sample shows 110,000 to 150,000 clones, around 7% of them seen only once. The chain combines TRBV7-9 with TRBJ2-1; TRBD2 agrees at 11 bases. The receptor was isolated from a woman in her twenties or thirties in good health. Sequences were obtained from central memory CD4+ T cells from blood. As DNA, the CDR3 is TGTGCCAGCAGCTTCGGTAGCGGGAGGGCTTACAATGAGCAGTTCTTC. Translating gives CASSFGSGRAYNEQFF.